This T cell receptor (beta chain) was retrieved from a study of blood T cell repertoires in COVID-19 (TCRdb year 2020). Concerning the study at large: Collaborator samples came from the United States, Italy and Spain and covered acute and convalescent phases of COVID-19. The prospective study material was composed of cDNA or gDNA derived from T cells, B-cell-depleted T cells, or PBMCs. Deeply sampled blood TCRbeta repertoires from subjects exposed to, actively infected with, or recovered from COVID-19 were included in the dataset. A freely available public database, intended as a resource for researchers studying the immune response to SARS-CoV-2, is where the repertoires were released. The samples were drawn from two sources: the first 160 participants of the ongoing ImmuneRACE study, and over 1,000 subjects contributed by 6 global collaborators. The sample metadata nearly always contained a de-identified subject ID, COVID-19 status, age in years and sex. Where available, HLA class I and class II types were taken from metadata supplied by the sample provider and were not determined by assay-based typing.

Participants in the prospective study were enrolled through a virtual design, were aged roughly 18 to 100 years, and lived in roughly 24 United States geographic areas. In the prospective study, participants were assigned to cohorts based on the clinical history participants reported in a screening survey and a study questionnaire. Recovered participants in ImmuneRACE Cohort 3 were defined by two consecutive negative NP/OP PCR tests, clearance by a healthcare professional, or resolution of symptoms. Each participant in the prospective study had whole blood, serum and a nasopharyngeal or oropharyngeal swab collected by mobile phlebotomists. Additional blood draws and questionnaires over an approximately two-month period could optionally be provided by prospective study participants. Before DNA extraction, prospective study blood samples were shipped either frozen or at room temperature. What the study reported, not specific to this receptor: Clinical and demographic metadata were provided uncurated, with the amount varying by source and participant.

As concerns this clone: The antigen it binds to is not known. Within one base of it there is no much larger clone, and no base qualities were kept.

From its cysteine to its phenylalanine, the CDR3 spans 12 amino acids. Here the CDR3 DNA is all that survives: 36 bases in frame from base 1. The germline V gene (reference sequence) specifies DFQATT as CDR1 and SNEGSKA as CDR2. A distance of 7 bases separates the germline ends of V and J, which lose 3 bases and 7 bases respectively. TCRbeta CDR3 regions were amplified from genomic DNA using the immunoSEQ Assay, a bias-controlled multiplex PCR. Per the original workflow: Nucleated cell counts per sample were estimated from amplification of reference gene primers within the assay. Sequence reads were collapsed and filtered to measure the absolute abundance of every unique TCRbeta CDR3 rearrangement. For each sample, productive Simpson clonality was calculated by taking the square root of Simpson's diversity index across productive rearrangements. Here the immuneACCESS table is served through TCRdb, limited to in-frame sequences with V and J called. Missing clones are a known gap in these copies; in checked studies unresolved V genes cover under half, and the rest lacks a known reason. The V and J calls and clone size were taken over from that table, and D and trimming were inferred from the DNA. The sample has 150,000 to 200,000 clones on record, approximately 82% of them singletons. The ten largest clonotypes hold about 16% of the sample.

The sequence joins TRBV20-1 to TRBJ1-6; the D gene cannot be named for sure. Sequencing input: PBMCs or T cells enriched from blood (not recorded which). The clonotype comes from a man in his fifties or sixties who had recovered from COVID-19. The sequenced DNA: TGCAGTGCTAGTCGAGGAAATTCACCCCTCCACTTT. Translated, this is CSASRGNSPLHF.